The 10 T cell receptor beta chains presented below share a single source sample, sequenced in a study of Tregs in tolerant kidney transplant recipients (dated by TCRdb to between 2018 and 2020). These receptors' antigens are unknown. The library was made by the immunoSEQ multiplex PCR assay. Not all clones reach the TCRdb copy of this immuneACCESS table, which keeps in-frame sequences only. Checked studies attribute under half of the gap to unresolved V genes and leave the rest unexplained. Across this sample there are around 31,000 clones, with about 79% seen only once. The top ten constitute 2% to 2.5% of the sample. The material sequenced was Tregs from blood cultured with allogeneic cells. These receptors all come from a human donor in good health.

The chain uses TRBV9 and TRBJ2-1; D gene uncertain. In germline, CDR1 is SGDLS, CDR2 YYNGEE. The CDR3 covers 15 residues. V was trimmed by 4 bases and J by 8 bases, leaving 19 bases between them. The CDR3 is CASSSYPMGRDEQFF. The CDR3 nucleotides read TGTGCCAGCAGCTCCTATCCCATGGGTAGGGATGAGCAGTTCTTC.

The CDR3: CASRRTGGETQYF. The CDR3 DNA reads as TGTGCCAGCAGGCGGACTGGAGGCGAGACCCAGTACTTC. The chain carries TRBV6-6 and TRBJ2-5; weak D call: TRBD2 (5 bases). Germline lookup yields CDR1 MNHNY and CDR2 SVGAGI (reference sequence). Trimming took 6 bases from V and 5 from J, leaving 13 bases between them. The CDR3 sequence is 13 residues long.

The chain joins TRBV6-5 to TRBJ2-7; D may be TRBD2 (6 bases). CDR3 size: 12 residues. In germline, CDR1 is MNHEY, CDR2 SVGAGI. Trimming removed 9 bases from V and 0 bases from J, with 9 bases in between. The CDR3 reads CASVGSSYEQYF. DNA for the CDR3: TGTGCCAGTGTCGGGAGCTCCTACGAGCAGTACTTC.

The chain couples TRBV4-2 to TRBJ2-1; 9 bases agree with TRBD1. V dropped 3 bases and J dropped 10; count of bases not matched to a gene: 7. CDR3 length: 14 amino acids. Germline values: CDR1 LGHNA, CDR2 YNFKEQ. The CDR3 loop is CASSQGDREGEQFF. CDR3 DNA: TGTGCCAGCAGCCAGGGGGACAGGGAAGGAGAGCAGTTCTTC.

In its sample, this clone was seen once. The chain has TRBV5-1 and TRBJ1-6, with 9 positions matching TRBD1. Germline-derived CDR1 and CDR2 are SGHRS and YFSETQ. The CDR3 covers 14 residues. Trimming at V came to 2 bases and at J to 10 bases, leaving 4 bases not matched to a gene. CDR3 sequence reads: CASSFRDRDSPLHF. CDR3 coding DNA: TGCGCCAGCAGCTTCCGGGACAGGGACTCACCCCTCCACTTT.

V and J are TRBV21-1 and TRBJ2-7; TRBD1 was called by the table and not checked on the DNA. TRBV21-1 is classified as a pseudogene. This CDR3 has 15 amino acids. CDR3 in DNA: TGTGCCAGCAGCAAAGCGGGGCCTAGCTCCTACGAGCAGTACTTC. Encoded protein: CASSKAGPSSYEQYF.

The gene calls are TRBV7-2 and TRBJ2-2, with D perhaps given as TRBD1 or TRBD2 (6 bases each). The V gene lost 2 bases and the J gene lost 6 bases, with 16 bases spanning the gap. Germline assignment: CDR1 SGHTA and CDR2 FQGNSA. CDR3 size: 16 residues. The CDR3 region has the DNA TGTGCCAGCAGCTTATTCGGGGGCCGTAGGGCCGGGGAGCTGTTTTTT. It is translated as CASSLFGGRRAGELFF.

This sequence joins TRBV14 and TRBJ2-5; TRBD1 might be the D (6 bases). Trimming removed 4 bases at V and 1 base at J, with 10 bases between. From germline, CDR1 is SGHDN and CDR2 FVKESK. The CDR3 length is 14 residues. The CDR3 loop is CASSLGQLQETQYF. For the CDR3, the DNA is TGTGCCAGCAGCCTTGGACAGCTCCAAGAGACCCAGTACTTC.

The V gene is TRBV7-2, the J gene TRBJ2-2; 10 positions match TRBD2. Germline CDR1 and CDR2: SGHTA and FQGNSA. This CDR3 has 15 residues. J lost 1 base, V lost 4 bases, and 0 bases had no gene match. CDR3 sequence reads: CASSWTSGNTGELFF. The CDR3 DNA reads TGTGCCAGCAGCTGGACTAGCGGGAACACCGGGGAGCTGTTTTTT.

CDR3 protein: CASSIADTVYEQYF. CDR3 nucleotides: TGTGCCAGTAGTATAGCAGATACGGTCTACGAGCAGTACTTC. The chain links TRBV19 to TRBJ2-7; D unresolved. V was cut by 1 base and J by 3 bases, with 10 bases left in between. Germline loops: CDR1 LNHDA, CDR2 SQIVND (reference sequence). CDR3 length: 14 amino acids.